This note documents a single T cell receptor beta chain sequence. Antigen: not known. Genomic DNA acted as the template from which TCR beta VDJ combination and CDR3 sequence profiling were carried out. TCRdb fed the reads into MiXCR, producing one record per CDR3 protein. The sample includes roughly 170,000 distinct CDR3 sequences, 55% to 75% of them seen just once. The data derive from a study of CD8+CD57+ T cells in acquired aplastic anemia. Study at large: Yields of DNA that came from sorted CD4+ and CD8+ cells averaged roughly 3 ug. Read counts for CD4+ cells (from healthy donors) averaged about 10.8 million.

General study findings and limits: Levels of CD8+ Simpson's diversity were not significantly distinct in patients versus controls. Patients and controls had in common 25 to 35 CD8+ CDR3 sequences.

This CDR3 has 14 amino acids. Germline V lookup: CDR1 SQVTM, CDR2 ANQGSEA. V lost 4 bases, J lost 4 bases, and 8 bases stayed unmatched. This chain connects TRBV29-1 to TRBJ2-7; 9 nucleotides align to TRBD2. Sequencing was carried out using sorted CD4+, CD8+, or CD8+CD57+ T cells (not recorded which) from PBMCs. The source is a human donor in good health. DNA for the CDR3: TGCAGCGTTGGTGGAGCGGGGGGTATGTACGAGCAGTACTTC. It yields the protein CSVGGAGGMYEQYF.